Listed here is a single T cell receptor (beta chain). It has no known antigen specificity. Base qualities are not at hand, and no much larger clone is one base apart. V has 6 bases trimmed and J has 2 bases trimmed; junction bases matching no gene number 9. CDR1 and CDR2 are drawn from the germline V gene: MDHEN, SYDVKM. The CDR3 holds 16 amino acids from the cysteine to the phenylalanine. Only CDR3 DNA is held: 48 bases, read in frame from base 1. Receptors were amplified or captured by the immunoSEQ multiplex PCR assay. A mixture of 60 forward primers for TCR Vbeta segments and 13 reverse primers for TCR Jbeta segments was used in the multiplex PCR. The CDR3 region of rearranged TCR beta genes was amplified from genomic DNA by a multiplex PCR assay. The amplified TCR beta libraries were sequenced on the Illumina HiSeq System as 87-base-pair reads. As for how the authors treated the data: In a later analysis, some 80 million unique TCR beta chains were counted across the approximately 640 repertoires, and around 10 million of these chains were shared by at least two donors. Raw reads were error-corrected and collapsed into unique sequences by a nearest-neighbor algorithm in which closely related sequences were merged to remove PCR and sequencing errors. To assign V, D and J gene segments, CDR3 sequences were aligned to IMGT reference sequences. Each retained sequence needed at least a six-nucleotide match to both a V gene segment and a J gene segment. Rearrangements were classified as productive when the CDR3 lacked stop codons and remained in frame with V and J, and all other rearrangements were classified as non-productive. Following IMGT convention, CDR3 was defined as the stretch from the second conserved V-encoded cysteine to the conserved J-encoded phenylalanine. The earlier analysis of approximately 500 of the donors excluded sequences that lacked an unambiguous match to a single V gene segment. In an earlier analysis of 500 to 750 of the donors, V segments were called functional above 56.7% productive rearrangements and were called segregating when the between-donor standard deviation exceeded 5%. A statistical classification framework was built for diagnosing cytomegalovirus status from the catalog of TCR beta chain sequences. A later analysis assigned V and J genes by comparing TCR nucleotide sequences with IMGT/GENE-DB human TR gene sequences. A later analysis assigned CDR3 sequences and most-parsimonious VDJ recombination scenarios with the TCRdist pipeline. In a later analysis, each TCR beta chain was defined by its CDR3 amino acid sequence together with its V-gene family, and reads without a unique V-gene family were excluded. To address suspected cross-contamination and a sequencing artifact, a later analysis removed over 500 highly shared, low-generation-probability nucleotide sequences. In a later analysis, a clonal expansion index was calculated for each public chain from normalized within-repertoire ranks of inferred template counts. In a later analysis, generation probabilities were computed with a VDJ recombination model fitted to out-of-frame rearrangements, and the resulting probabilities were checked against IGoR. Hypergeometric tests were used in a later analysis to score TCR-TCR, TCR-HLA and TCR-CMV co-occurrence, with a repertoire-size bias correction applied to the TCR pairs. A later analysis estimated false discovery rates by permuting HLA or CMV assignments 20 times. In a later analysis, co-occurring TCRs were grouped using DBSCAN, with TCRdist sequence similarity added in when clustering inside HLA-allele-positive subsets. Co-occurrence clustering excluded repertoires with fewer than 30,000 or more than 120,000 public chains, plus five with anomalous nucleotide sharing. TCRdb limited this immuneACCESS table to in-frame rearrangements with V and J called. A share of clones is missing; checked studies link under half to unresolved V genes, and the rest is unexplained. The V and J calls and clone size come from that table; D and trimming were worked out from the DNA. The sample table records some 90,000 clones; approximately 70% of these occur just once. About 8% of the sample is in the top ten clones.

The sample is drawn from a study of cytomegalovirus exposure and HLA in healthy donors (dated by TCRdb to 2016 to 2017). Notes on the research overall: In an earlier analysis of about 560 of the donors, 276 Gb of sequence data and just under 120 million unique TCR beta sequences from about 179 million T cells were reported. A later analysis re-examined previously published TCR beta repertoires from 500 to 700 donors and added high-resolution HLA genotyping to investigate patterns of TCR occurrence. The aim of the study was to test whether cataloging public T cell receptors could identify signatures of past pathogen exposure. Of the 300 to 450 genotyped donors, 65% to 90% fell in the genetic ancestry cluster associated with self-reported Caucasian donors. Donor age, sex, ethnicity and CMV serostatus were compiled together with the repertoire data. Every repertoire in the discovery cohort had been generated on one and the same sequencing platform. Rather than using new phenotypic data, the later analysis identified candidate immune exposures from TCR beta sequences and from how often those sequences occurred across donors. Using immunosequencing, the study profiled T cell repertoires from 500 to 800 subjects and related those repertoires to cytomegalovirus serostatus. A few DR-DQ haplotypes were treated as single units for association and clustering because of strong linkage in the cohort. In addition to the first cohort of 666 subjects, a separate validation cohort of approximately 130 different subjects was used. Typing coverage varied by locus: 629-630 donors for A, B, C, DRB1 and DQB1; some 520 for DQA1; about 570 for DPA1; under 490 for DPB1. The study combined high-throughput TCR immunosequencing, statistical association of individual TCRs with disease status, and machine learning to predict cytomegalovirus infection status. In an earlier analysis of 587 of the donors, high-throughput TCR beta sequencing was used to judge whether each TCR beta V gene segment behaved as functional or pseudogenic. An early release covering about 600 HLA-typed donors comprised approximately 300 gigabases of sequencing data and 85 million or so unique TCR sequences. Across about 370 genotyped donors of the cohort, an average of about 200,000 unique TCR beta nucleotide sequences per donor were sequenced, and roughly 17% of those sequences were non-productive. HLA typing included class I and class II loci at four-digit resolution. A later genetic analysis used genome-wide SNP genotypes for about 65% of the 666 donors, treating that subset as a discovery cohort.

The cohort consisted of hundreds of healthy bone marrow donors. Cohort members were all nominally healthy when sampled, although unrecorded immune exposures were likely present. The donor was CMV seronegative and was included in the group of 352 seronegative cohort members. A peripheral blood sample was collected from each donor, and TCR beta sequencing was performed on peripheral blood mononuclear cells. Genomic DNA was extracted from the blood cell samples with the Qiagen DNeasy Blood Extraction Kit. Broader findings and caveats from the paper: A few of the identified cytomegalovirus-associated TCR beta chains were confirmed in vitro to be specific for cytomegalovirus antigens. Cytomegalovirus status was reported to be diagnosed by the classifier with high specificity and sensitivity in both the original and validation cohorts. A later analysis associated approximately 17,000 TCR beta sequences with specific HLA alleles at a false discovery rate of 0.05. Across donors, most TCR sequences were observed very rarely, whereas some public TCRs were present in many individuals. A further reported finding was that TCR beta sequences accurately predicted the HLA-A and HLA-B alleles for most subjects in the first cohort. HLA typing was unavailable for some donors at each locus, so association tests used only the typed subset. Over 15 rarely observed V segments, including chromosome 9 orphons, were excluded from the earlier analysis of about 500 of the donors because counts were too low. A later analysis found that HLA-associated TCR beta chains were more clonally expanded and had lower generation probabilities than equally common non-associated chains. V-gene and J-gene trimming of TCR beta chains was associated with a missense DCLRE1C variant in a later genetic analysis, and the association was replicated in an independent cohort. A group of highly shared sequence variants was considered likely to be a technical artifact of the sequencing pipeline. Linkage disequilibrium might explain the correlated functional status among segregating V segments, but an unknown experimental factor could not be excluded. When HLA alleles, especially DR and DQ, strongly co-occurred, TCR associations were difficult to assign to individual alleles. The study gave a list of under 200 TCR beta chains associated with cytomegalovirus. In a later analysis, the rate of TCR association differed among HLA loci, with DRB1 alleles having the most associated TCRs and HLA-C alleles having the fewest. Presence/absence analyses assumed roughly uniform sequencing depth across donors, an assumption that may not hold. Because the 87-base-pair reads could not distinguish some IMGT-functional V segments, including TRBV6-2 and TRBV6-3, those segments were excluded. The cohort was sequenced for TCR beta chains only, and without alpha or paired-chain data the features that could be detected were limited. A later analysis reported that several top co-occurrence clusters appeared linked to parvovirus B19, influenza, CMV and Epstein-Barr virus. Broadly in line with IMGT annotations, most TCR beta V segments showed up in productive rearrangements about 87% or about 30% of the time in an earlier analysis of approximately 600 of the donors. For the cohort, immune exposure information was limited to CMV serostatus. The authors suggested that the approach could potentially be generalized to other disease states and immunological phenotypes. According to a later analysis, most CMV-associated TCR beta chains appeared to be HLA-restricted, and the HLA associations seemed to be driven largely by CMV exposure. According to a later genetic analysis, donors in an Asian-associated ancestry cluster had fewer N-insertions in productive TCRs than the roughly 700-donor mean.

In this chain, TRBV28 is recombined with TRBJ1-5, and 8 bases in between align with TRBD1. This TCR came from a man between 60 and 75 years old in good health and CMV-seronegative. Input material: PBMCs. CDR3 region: CASSKRQGSGNQPQHF. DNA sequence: TGTGCCAGCAGCAAACGACAGGGGTCGGGCAATCAGCCCCAGCATTTT.